This T cell receptor (beta chain) was obtained from a study of T cells after posttransplantation cyclophosphamide. General study results and limits: Recipient CMV seropositivity and CMV reactivation strongly tracked TRB clonality. Tissue-infiltrating T cells from skin or gut overlapped little with blood T cells. Later blood repertoires were often dominated by clones from the donor CD8+ memory compartment.

This clone turned up a few times. The antigen remains unidentified. Clones were sequenced by immunoSEQ multiplex PCR, and TCRdb holds only the in-frame ones, with some missing. The data show over 30,000 clones, with none appearing a single time. The related graft donor's blood sample was taken on the day of bone marrow donation. CDR3 length: 15 amino acids. V shed 0 bases and J shed 6 bases, with 13 bases lying between them. Germline lookup yields CDR1 MNHEY and CDR2 SMNVEV (reference sequence). V and J are TRBV27 and TRBJ2-3; no clear D. The receptor was derived from a girl aged 10-17 years in good health, CMV-negative, and a related stem cell transplant donor. Material for sequencing was PBMCs. CDR3 sequence: CASSLSISPPDTQYF. DNA for the CDR3: TGTGCCAGCAGTTTATCGATCAGTCCGCCGGATACGCAGTATTTT.